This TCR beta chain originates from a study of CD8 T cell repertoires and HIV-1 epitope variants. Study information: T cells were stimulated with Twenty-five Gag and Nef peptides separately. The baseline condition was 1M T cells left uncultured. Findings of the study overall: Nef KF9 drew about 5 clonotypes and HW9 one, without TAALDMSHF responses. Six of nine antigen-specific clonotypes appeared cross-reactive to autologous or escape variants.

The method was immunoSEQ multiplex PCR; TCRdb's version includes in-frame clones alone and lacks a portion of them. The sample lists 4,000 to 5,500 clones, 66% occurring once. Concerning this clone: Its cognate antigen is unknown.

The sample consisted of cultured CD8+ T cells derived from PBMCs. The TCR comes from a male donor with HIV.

CDR3 loop: CASSPLGMSSPLHF. Written as DNA, the CDR3 is TGTGCCAGCAGTCCCCTAGGGATGTCTTCACCCCTCCACTTT. The rearrangement links TRBV27 to TRBJ1-6; D is unclear. Germline V gene data show CDR1 as MNHEY and CDR2 as SMNVEV (reference sequence). The CDR3 spans 14 residues. The V end lost 5 bases, the J end lost 9 bases, and 14 bases lay between the germline ends.